This TCR beta chain is from a study of spatial heterogeneity in lung cancer. Study-level background: Mean representation of each unique TCR and UMI combination in the raw reads exceeded ten occurrences.

The CDR3 is 13 residues long. CDR1 is SGDLS, CDR2 YYNGEE, per germline. Trimming pared 1 base from V and 4 bases from J, leaving 7 bases between. Every TCR cDNA molecule bore its own unique molecular identifier. TCRdb recomputed calls from the 5' RACE reads with MiXCR, one row per CDR3 protein. The sample records 50,000 to 60,000 distinct CDR3 sequences, 6% to 8.5% being singletons. This clonotype was observed a handful of times. Time point reported: blood at routine non-recurrence follow-up after resection. Whole RNA, which was extracted from tumor, nontumor lung tissue or frozen PBMC, was sequenced without any cell sorting.

This specimen consisted of PBMCs, obtained at follow-up. This chain connects TRBV9 to TRBJ2-3; D is unclear. The receptor comes from a female donor with early-stage non-small cell lung cancer. CDR3 residues: CASSVKVSDTQYF. The CDR3 DNA is TGTGCCAGCAGCGTAAAGGTTTCAGATACGCAGTATTTT.